Each of the 3 T cell receptor beta chains below was sequenced from the same sample in a study of blood T cells in healthy people across ages. The use of a sample-barcoded 5' primer and a J-beta primer mix characterized a second PCR of roughly 6 to 11 cycles. Via MiXCR, TCRdb re-called the 5' RACE reads, giving one row per CDR3 protein. The repertoire holds some 640,000 distinct CDR3 sequences, with less than 35% as singletons. The sample consisted of blood. The receptor set was obtained from an elderly woman in good health.

In this sample, this clonotype turned up many times. V gene TRBV7-2 combines with J gene TRBJ2-1; the D gene is possibly TRBD2 (6 bases). CDR1 is SGHTA and CDR2 is FQGNSA in the germline V gene. With 1 base removed from V and 0 bases from J, the gap between germline ends came to 10 bases. CDR3 length: 16 amino acids. The CDR3 DNA sequence: TGTGCCAGCAGCTTAGAAATGGGGGGCTCCTACAATGAGCAGTTCTTC. It translates to CASSLEMGGSYNEQFF.

This clonotype was picked up many times. The gene calls are TRBV11-2 and TRBJ2-7; a possible D gene is TRBD2 (6 bases). Germline V gene data show CDR1 as SGHAT and CDR2 as FQNNGV. V gave up 1 base and J gave up 2 bases, with 12 bases separating them. The CDR3 is made up of 15 amino acids. In DNA, the CDR3 is TGTGCCAGCAGCTTAGGAGGAGGGGTCGCCTACGAGCAGTACTTC. Its translation is CASSLGGGVAYEQYF.

This clonotype turned up a few times. This chain uses TRBV12-3 or TRBV12-4 with TRBJ2-6; the D gene is possibly TRBD2 (7 bases). Trimming left V 3 bases short and J 3 bases short, with 12 bases between. The CDR3 covers 16 residues. The chain's CDR3 is CASSLGGADGANVLTF. The CDR3 DNA reads TGTGCCAGCAGTTTGGGGGGGGCGGATGGGGCCAACGTCCTGACTTTC.